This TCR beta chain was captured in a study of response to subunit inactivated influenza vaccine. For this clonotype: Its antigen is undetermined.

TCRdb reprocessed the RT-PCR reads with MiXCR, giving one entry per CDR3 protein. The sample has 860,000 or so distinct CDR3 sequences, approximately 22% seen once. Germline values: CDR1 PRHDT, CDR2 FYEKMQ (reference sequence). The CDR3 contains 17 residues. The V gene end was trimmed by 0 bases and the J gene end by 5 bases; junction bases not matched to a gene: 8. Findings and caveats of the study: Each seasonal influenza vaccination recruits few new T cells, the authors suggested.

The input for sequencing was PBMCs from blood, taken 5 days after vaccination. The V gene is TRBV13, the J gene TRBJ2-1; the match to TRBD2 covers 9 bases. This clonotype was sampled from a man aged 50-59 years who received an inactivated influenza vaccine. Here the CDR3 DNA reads TGTGCCAGCAGCTTAGGCCGAGGCGGGGGGGCCAACAATGAGCAGTTCTTC. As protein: CASSLGRGGGANNEQFF.